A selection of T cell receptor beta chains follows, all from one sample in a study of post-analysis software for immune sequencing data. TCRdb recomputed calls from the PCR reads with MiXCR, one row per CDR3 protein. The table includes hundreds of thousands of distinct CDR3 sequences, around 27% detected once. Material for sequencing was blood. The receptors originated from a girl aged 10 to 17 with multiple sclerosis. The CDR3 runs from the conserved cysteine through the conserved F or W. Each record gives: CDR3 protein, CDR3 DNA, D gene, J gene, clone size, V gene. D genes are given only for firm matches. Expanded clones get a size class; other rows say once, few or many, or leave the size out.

CDR3: CASSYGIPGSPYEQYF
DNA: TGTGCCAGCAGTTACGGAATACCCGGGAGCCCCTACGAGCAGTACTTC
D: .
J: TRBJ2-7
size: few
V: TRBV6-2/TRBV6-3

CDR3: CASSEKAGPLPYGYTF
DNA: TGCGCCAGCAGTGAGAAGGCAGGCCCCCTACCCTATGGCTACACCTTC
D: .
J: TRBJ1-2
size: few
V: TRBV10-2

CDR3: CASSFYQQFNEKLFF
DNA: TGTGCCAGCAGCTTTTACCAGCAGTTTAATGAAAAACTGTTTTTT
D: .
J: TRBJ1-4
size: few
V: TRBV7-2

CDR3: CATWTSGDDEQYF
DNA: TGCGCCACCTGGACTAGCGGGGACGATGAGCAGTACTTC
D: TRBD2
J: TRBJ2-5
size: .
V: TRBV27

CDR3: CSARDQTTGRNSPLHF
DNA: TGCAGTGCTAGAGATCAGACCACGGGGAGAAATTCACCCCTCCACTTT
D: .
J: TRBJ1-6
size: .
V: TRBV20-1

CDR3: CASSLISGGVNEQFF
DNA: TGTGCCAGCAGTTTAATCAGCGGGGGAGTCAATGAGCAGTTCTTC
D: TRBD2
J: TRBJ2-1
size: .
V: TRBV12-3/TRBV12-4

CDR3: CSVAGGANNEQFF
DNA: TGCAGCGTTGCGGGGGGAGCAAACAATGAGCAGTTCTTC
D: TRBD2
J: TRBJ2-1
size: few
V: TRBV29-1

CDR3: CASSLSPPGGYTDTQYF
DNA: TGTGCCAGCAGTTTGAGCCCCCCAGGGGGCTACACAGATACGCAGTATTTT
D: TRBD1
J: TRBJ2-3
size: .
V: TRBV27

CDR3: CASSLVAADVGELFF
DNA: TGCGCCAGCAGCTTGGTCGCGGCAGACGTCGGGGAGCTGTTTTTT
D: .
J: TRBJ2-2
size: .
V: TRBV5-1

CDR3: CASSTDRDGNQPQHF
DNA: TGTGCCAGCAGCACTGACAGGGACGGCAATCAGCCCCAGCATTTT
D: TRBD1
J: TRBJ1-5
size: .
V: TRBV7-9

CDR3: CASSPEGGELYGYTF
DNA: TGTGCCAGCAGCCCCGAGGGGGGAGAACTTTATGGCTACACCTTC
D: .
J: TRBJ1-2
size: .
V: TRBV9

CDR3: CASSPPTSGQGYEQYF
DNA: TGTGCCAGCAGCCCCCCGACCTCAGGACAGGGATACGAGCAGTACTTC
D: TRBD1
J: TRBJ2-7
size: .
V: TRBV25-1

CDR3: CASSYNSFRNYGYTF
DNA: TGTGCCAGCAGTTACAACAGCTTTCGTAACTATGGCTACACCTTC
D: .
J: TRBJ1-2
size: many
V: TRBV12-3/TRBV12-4

CDR3: CASSLGRVRQDSVYEQYF
DNA: TGTGCCAGCAGCTTAGGAAGGGTACGTCAGGACAGTGTCTACGAGCAGTACTTC
D: .
J: TRBJ2-7
size: few
V: TRBV7-9

CDR3: CAIRERLGQDNEQFF
DNA: TGTGCCATCAGAGAACGACTAGGGCAGGACAATGAGCAGTTCTTC
D: .
J: TRBJ2-1
size: .
V: TRBV10-3

CDR3: CASSQEQGRPNTEAFF
DNA: TGTGCCAGCAGCCAAGAACAGGGGCGTCCCAACACTGAAGCTTTCTTT
D: TRBD1
J: TRBJ1-1
size: .
V: TRBV3-1

CDR3: CASSQRSGFGNQPQHF
DNA: TGTGCCAGCAGCCAACGGTCAGGGTTCGGGAATCAGCCCCAGCATTTT
D: .
J: TRBJ1-5
size: few
V: TRBV4-2

CDR3: CAISAGRASNQPQHF
DNA: TGTGCCATCAGCGCGGGACGGGCCAGCAATCAGCCCCAGCATTTT
D: .
J: TRBJ1-5
size: .
V: TRBV10-3

CDR3: CAISAVAGANVLTF
DNA: TGTGCCATCAGTGCGGTTGCTGGGGCCAACGTCCTGACTTTC
D: .
J: TRBJ2-6
size: many
V: TRBV10-3

CDR3: CSASGPVGEQYF
DNA: TGCAGTGCTAGTGGCCCCGTGGGCGAGCAGTACTTC
D: .
J: TRBJ2-7
size: few
V: TRBV20-1

CDR3: CASSLAQGRLGEQYF
DNA: TGTGCCAGCAGCTTAGCCCAGGGACGCCTGGGGGAGCAGTACTTC
D: .
J: TRBJ2-7
size: .
V: TRBV7-2

CDR3: CASPHMYLYEQYF
DNA: TGCGCCAGCCCCCATATGTACCTTTACGAGCAGTACTTC
D: .
J: TRBJ2-7
size: many
V: TRBV10-1

CDR3: CSATLAGSRNTDTQYF
DNA: TGCAGTGCGACTCTAGCGGGGTCCAGGAACACAGATACGCAGTATTTT
D: TRBD2
J: TRBJ2-3
size: many
V: TRBV20-1

CDR3: CASSVSGLAGTYEQYF
DNA: TGTGCCAGTAGTGTCTCGGGACTAGCGGGAACCTACGAGCAGTACTTC
D: TRBD2
J: TRBJ2-7
size: .
V: TRBV19

CDR3: CSALAGVSSYNEQYF
DNA: TGCAGTGCTTTGGCGGGGGTCAGCTCCTACAATGAGCAGTACTTC
D: TRBD2
J: TRBJ2-7
size: .
V: TRBV20-1

CDR3: CASSLDRWTEAGYTF
DNA: TGTGCCAGCAGCTTAGATCGGTGGACAGAGGCAGGCTACACCTTC
D: .
J: TRBJ1-2
size: .
V: TRBV11-2

CDR3: CASSSDRDRYNEQFF
DNA: TGTGCCAGCAGCTCCGACCGGGACAGGTACAATGAGCAGTTCTTC
D: .
J: TRBJ2-1
size: .
V: TRBV21-1

CDR3: CSARALRLPMNTEAFF
DNA: TGCAGTGCTAGAGCCCTCAGGCTTCCTATGAACACTGAAGCTTTCTTT
D: .
J: TRBJ1-1
size: .
V: TRBV20-1

CDR3: CASKTGGRETQYF
DNA: TGTGCCAGCAAAACAGGGGGCCGGGAGACCCAGTACTTC
D: TRBD1
J: TRBJ2-5
size: few
V: TRBV25-1

CDR3: CASSLGLQRTDTQYF
DNA: TGCGCCAGCAGCTTGGGTCTCCAACGGACAGATACGCAGTATTTT
D: .
J: TRBJ2-3
size: few
V: TRBV5-1

CDR3: CSAPISASGSRYEQYF
DNA: TGCAGTGCGCCAATCTCGGCTAGCGGGAGTAGATACGAGCAGTACTTC
D: TRBD2
J: TRBJ2-7
size: .
V: TRBV20-1

CDR3: CAISAAGASTDTQYF
DNA: TGTGCCATCAGTGCAGCGGGGGCCAGCACAGATACGCAGTATTTT
D: TRBD2
J: TRBJ2-3
size: .
V: TRBV10-3

CDR3: CASGEGRGDTEAFF
DNA: TGCGCCAGCGGAGAAGGGAGGGGGGACACTGAAGCTTTCTTT
D: .
J: TRBJ1-1
size: few
V: TRBV5-1

CDR3: CASSSNAGELFF
DNA: TGTGCCAGCAGTTCGAATGCCGGGGAGCTGTTTTTT
D: .
J: TRBJ2-2
size: .
V: TRBV6-2/TRBV6-3

CDR3: CASSPDTGETQYF
DNA: TGCGCCAGCAGCCCGGACACCGGAGAGACCCAGTACTTC
D: .
J: TRBJ2-5
size: .
V: TRBV5-1

CDR3: CSAPALGSYEQYF
DNA: TGCAGTGCCCCCGCATTGGGCTCCTACGAGCAGTACTTC
D: .
J: TRBJ2-7
size: .
V: TRBV20-1

CDR3: CASSQFATNEKRFF
DNA: TGTGCCAGCAGCCAATTTGCAACTAATGAAAAACGGTTTTTT
D: .
J: TRBJ1-4
size: .
V: TRBV3-1

CDR3: CDSRKSGGASTDTQYF
DNA: TGTGACAGCAGGAAAAGCGGGGGGGCTAGCACAGATACGCAGTATTTT
D: TRBD2
J: TRBJ2-3
size: .
V: TRBV6-4

CDR3: CSARPDRGLWEETQYF
DNA: TGCAGTGCTAGACCGGACAGGGGGCTATGGGAAGAGACCCAGTACTTC
D: TRBD1
J: TRBJ2-5
size: .
V: TRBV20-1

CDR3: CSVATQNTGELFF
DNA: TGCAGCGTCGCTACTCAGAACACCGGGGAGCTGTTTTTT
D: .
J: TRBJ2-2
size: .
V: TRBV29-1

CDR3: CASSQEREAIQETQYF
DNA: TGTGCCAGCAGCCAAGAACGGGAAGCGATCCAAGAGACCCAGTACTTC
D: .
J: TRBJ2-5
size: .
V: TRBV3-1